These T cell receptor beta chains were read from a single sample in a study of blood T cell repertoires in COVID-19. The repertoire was sequenced with immunoSEQ multiplex PCR; TCRdb's copy has only in-frame clones and lacks some. The sample holds roughly 95,000 clones, approximately 80% seen once. The specimen was peripheral blood. These receptors all stem from a human donor in a cohort sampled during active COVID-19. The CDR3 runs from the conserved cysteine through the conserved F or W. A D gene is named only where the DNA matches it firmly. Some rows have no size entry. The others give once, few or many, or a class for an expanded clone.

-	15	-	TRBV6-5	TRBJ1-3	CASSYGGVSGNTIYF	TGTGCCAGCAGTTACGGGGGGGTATCTGGAAACACCATATATTTT
-	17	TRBD2	TRBV27	TRBJ2-7	CASRETPGGSLYYEQYF	TGTGCCAGCAGAGAAACACCGGGGGGGAGCCTTTACTACGAGCAGTACTTC
-	14	-	TRBV6-5	TRBJ2-2	CASSSRLFTGELFF	TGTGCCAGCAGTTCCCGACTTTTCACCGGGGAGCTGTTTTTT
-	16	-	TRBV15	TRBJ1-2	CATSRGETGIGYGYTF	TGTGCCACCAGCAGAGGAGAGACAGGTATCGGGTATGGCTACACCTTC
-	14	-	TRBV6-5	TRBJ1-1	CASSSLQVNTEAFF	TGTGCCAGCAGTTCTCTACAGGTGAACACTGAAGCTTTCTTT
few	15	-	TRBV19	TRBJ2-2	CASSIPRGRVGELFF	TGTGCCAGTAGTATACCTCGGGGTCGGGTTGGGGAGCTGTTTTTT
-	16	TRBD2	TRBV9	TRBJ2-5	CASTSRAGGPQETQYF	TGTGCCAGCACCTCCCGGGCGGGGGGCCCCCAAGAGACCCAGTACTTC
-	11	-	TRBV29-1	TRBJ2-3	CSVPQGDTQYF	TGCAGCGTCCCTCAGGGAGATACGCAGTATTTT
few	13	-	TRBV19	TRBJ1-5	CASTGGGNQPQHF	TGTGCCAGTACGGGTGGGGGGAATCAGCCCCAGCATTTT
-	15	-	TRBV5-1	TRBJ2-1	CASSLVGGTYNEQFF	TGCGCCAGCAGCTTGGTTGGGGGGACCTACAATGAGCAGTTCTTC
-	14	TRBD1	TRBV27	TRBJ2-7	CASSFLTGTVEQYF	TGTGCCAGCAGTTTCTTAACAGGGACAGTTGAGCAGTACTTC
-	14	-	TRBV25-1	TRBJ2-7	CASSELDSYYEQYF	TGTGCCAGCAGTGAATTGGACAGCTACTACGAGCAGTACTTC
-	19	-	TRBV7-2	TRBJ2-1	CASSFWGIVSAAGNNEQFF	TGTGCCAGCAGCTTCTGGGGGATAGTAAGTGCGGCGGGGAACAATGAGCAGTTCTTC
-	14	-	TRBV13	TRBJ2-5	CASSPREWQETQYF	TGTGCCAGCAGCCCCCGGGAGTGGCAAGAGACCCAGTACTTC
-	17	TRBD2	TRBV19	TRBJ2-1	CASSIIPRGSVANEQFF	TGTGCCAGTAGTATAATTCCTCGCGGGAGTGTCGCGAATGAGCAGTTCTTC
-	17	-	TRBV7-2	TRBJ2-3	CASSPPYGAGGTDTQYF	TGTGCCAGCAGCCCGCCGTACGGAGCGGGTGGCACAGATACGCAGTATTTT
-	12	-	TRBV10-3	TRBJ2-1	CAISESKNEQFF	TGTGCCATCAGTGAGTCTAAAAATGAGCAGTTCTTC
-	15	-	TRBV6-5	TRBJ1-1	CASSYLGGGNTEAFF	TGTGCCAGCAGTTACCTAGGGGGGGGGAACACTGAAGCTTTCTTT
once	15	-	TRBV4-3	TRBJ1-2	CASSQDLGANYGYTF	TGCGCCAGCAGCCAAGATCTCGGAGCTAACTATGGCTACACCTTC
-	15	TRBD1	TRBV6-5	TRBJ1-5	CASSPQGANNQPQHF	TGTGCCAGCAGCCCACAGGGGGCTAATAATCAGCCCCAGCATTTT
few	15	-	TRBV4-1	TRBJ1-5	CASSRLGGSNQPQHF	TGCGCCAGCAGCCGTTTAGGGGGTAGCAATCAGCCCCAGCATTTT
-	14	-	TRBV11-2	TRBJ1-2	CASSLGGEHYGYTF	TGTGCCAGCAGCTTAGGGGGGGAGCACTATGGCTACACCTTC
-	12	-	TRBV12-3/TRBV12-4	TRBJ2-2	CASNQQGGELFF	TGTGCCAGCAACCAACAGGGCGGGGAGCTGTTTTTT
-	15	-	TRBV6-5	TRBJ1-4	CASSQLRRVNEKLFF	TGTGCCAGCAGTCAATTAAGACGGGTTAATGAAAAACTGTTTTTT
-	16	-	TRBV5-4	TRBJ2-6	CASSKAGQSGANVLTF	TGTGCCAGCAGCAAGGCGGGTCAATCTGGGGCCAACGTCCTGACTTTC
-	13	-	TRBV3-1/TRBV3-2	TRBJ2-5	CASSRRTQETQYF	TGTGCCAGCAGCAGGAGAACCCAAGAGACCCAGTACTTC
-	16	TRBD1	TRBV29-1	TRBJ1-3	CSVDSGTGGSGNTIYF	TGCAGCGTCGATTCCGGGACAGGGGGCTCTGGAAACACCATATATTTT
-	15	TRBD1	TRBV7-9	TRBJ1-6	CASSLGTGHNSPLHF	TGTGCCAGCAGCTTGGGGACAGGCCATAATTCACCCCTCCACTTT
-	17	TRBD2	TRBV28	TRBJ2-3	CASSVVGASGIRDTQYF	TGTGCCAGCAGTGTCGTAGGGGCTAGCGGGATTCGGGATACGCAGTATTTT
-	14	-	TRBV7-9	TRBJ1-4	CASSTGTRNEKLFF	TGTGCCAGCAGTACCGGGACTCGGAATGAAAAACTGTTTTTT
-	19	-	TRBV7-8	TRBJ2-3	CASSLVGWTDLPSTDTQYF	TGTGCCAGCAGCTTAGTAGGTTGGACAGATCTTCCTAGCACAGATACGCAGTATTTT
-	17	TRBD1	TRBV5-1	TRBJ2-3	CASSQIFGQANTDTQYF	TGCGCCAGCAGCCAGATTTTCGGACAGGCGAACACAGATACGCAGTATTTT
few	14	-	TRBV11-2	TRBJ2-3	CASSFSRGVDTQYF	TGTGCCAGCAGCTTTAGTCGCGGCGTAGATACGCAGTATTTT
-	15	-	TRBV19	TRBJ2-7	CAKDDSTEGIYEQYF	TGTGCCAAAGATGATAGTACAGAGGGAATCTACGAGCAGTACTTC
once	16	-	TRBV28	TRBJ1-6	CASSTSTGFLNSPLHF	TGTGCCAGCAGTACCTCGACCGGGTTCCTAAATTCACCCCTCCACTTT
once	17	-	TRBV5-1	TRBJ1-4	CASSPGTEWTLREKLFF	TGCGCCAGCAGCCCAGGGACTGAGTGGACCCTCAGGGAAAAACTGTTTTTT